A single sample is the source of the 31 T cell receptor beta chains below, sequenced in a study of blood T cells in healthy people across ages. Together with a sample-barcoded 5' primer, a J-beta primer mix was included in a second PCR lasting roughly 6 to 12 cycles. TCRdb re-called the 5' RACE reads through MiXCR, storing one row per CDR3 protein. The repertoire holds roughly 1.4 million distinct CDR3 sequences, with around 59% as singletons. Sequences were obtained from blood. These TCRs come from a man younger than 35 in good health.

The chain uses TRBV6-6 and TRBJ1-2; the D gene is possibly TRBD1 (6 bases). The germline V and J ends were trimmed by 5 bases and 4 bases, with 14 bases remaining between them. The CDR3 covers 14 residues. Germline CDR1 MNHNY, CDR2 SVGAGI (reference sequence). The CDR3 here is CASSTGTFGYGYTF. The CDR3 nucleotides are TGTGCCAGCAGTACAGGGACCTTTGGCTATGGCTACACCTTC.

The rearrangement joins TRBV4-1 to TRBJ1-6; the D gene is possibly TRBD1 (5 bases). The germline V gene encodes CDR1 MGHRA and CDR2 YSYEKL. The CDR3 has 19 residues. Trimming cost V 2 bases and J 2 bases, with 19 bases left between them. CDR3 residues: CASSQLGRQPNAYNSPLHF. The CDR3 DNA reads TGCGCCAGCAGCCAACTAGGACGACAGCCAAACGCCTATAATTCACCCCTCCACTTT.

The chain carries TRBV5-6 and TRBJ2-4; D is ambiguous. Gene TRBJ2-7 matches the end of the DNA better, so the J call may be wrong. CDR3 length equals 14 residues. In germline, CDR1 is SGHDT, CDR2 YYEEEE. In DNA form, the CDR3 reads TGTGCCAGCAGCTTGAGGGCGGTAACCTACGAGCAGTACTTC. This codes for CASSLRAVTYEQYF.

This clonotype was observed a single time. The chain combines TRBV3-1 with TRBJ2-4; the D gene is possibly TRBD1 (6 bases). The V gene lost 5 bases and the J gene lost 3 bases, with 8 bases spanning the gap. Germline-derived CDR1 and CDR2 are LGHDT and YNNKEL (reference sequence). This CDR3 region has 13 residues. CDR3 DNA: TGTGCCAGCAGCGAAGGGGGCAAAAACATTCAGTACTTC. It yields the protein CASSEGGKNIQYF.

This chain uses TRBV29-1 with TRBJ1-2; D gene unclear. The germline V gene encodes CDR1 SQVTM and CDR2 ANQGSEA. V lost 4 bases and J lost 10, with 19 bases in between. The CDR3 contains 13 residues. In DNA form, the CDR3 reads TGCAGCGTTGGGGTCTTGTTAGCCCGGCCCTACACCTTC. Its protein product is CSVGVLLARPYTF. Variable domain in full (rest from reference TRBV29-1 and TRBJ1-2): SAVISQKPSRDICQRGTSLTIQCQVDSQVTMMFWYRQQPGQSLTLIATANQGSEATYESGFVIDKFPISRPNLTFSTLTVSNMSPEDSSIYLCSVGVLLARPYTFGSGTRLTVV.

V is TRBV5-1 and J is TRBJ2-1, with 12 nucleotides matching TRBD2. The germline V gene encodes CDR1 SGHRS and CDR2 YFSETQ. Unmatched junction bases numbered 16, after V lost 4 bases and J lost 8 bases. There are 18 residues in the CDR3. CDR3 region: CASSRLPSGGAWVDEQFF. DNA for the CDR3: TGCGCCAGCAGCAGGCTGCCTAGCGGGGGGGCCTGGGTAGATGAGCAGTTCTTC.

This clonotype was found once. V and J are TRBV20-1 and TRBJ1-2, with TRBD1 matching over 7 bases. This CDR3 comprises 13 residues. The germline CDR1 and CDR2 sequences are DFQATT and SNEGSKA (reference sequence). The junction had 8 bases not matched to a gene; V was cut back by 5 bases and J by 5 bases. The CDR3 reads CSAGGTDHYGYTF. CDR3 DNA sequence: TGCAGTGCTGGGGGGACAGATCATTATGGCTACACCTTC.

The CDR3: CASSQMRTTQETQYF. CDR3 nucleotides: TGTGCCAGCAGCCAAATGCGGACAACCCAAGAGACCCAGTACTTC. The genes are TRBV3-1 and TRBJ2-5; possible D gene TRBD1, 5 bases. The CDR3 loop spans 15 amino acids. Trimming pared 2 bases from V and 1 base from J, leaving 11 bases between. Germline CDR1 reads LGHDT; CDR2 reads YNNKEL (reference sequence).

This clonotype was seen once. V usage is TRBV29-1 and J usage is TRBJ2-4; D gene ambiguous. The J call may not be correct, given that the DNA end is closer to TRBJ2-5. Germline V gives CDR1 SQVTM, CDR2 ANQGSEA. The CDR3 totals 11 residues. The DNA of the CDR3 is TGCAGCGGTCTGGGTGGAGAGACCCAGTACTTC. This gives the protein CSGLGGETQYF.

The V call is TRBV10-3, the J call TRBJ1-6; 8 bases align to TRBD1. The ends lost 10 bases at V and 6 bases at J; junction bases unmatched: 5. CDR3 length: 13 residues. Germline V gene data show CDR1 as ENHRY and CDR2 as SYGVKD. The DNA for the CDR3 is TGTGCCACAGGGGGCGCGAGTAATTCACCCCTCCACTTT. As protein: CATGGASNSPLHF.

The chain links TRBV3-1 to TRBJ2-7; D unresolved. Germline V gene data show CDR1 as LGHDT and CDR2 as YNNKEL (reference sequence). The ends were cut back, 7 bases at V and 5 bases at J, with 12 bases in the middle. The CDR3 totals 12 residues. The CDR3 reads CASMAGGHEQYF. In DNA form, the CDR3 reads TGTGCCAGCATGGCAGGTGGCCACGAGCAGTACTTC.

J is TRBJ1-2 and V is TRBV4-1, with no clear D. Germline CDR1 is MGHRA and CDR2 is YSYEKL. The CDR3 spans 16 residues. V was cut by 4 bases and J by 6 bases, with 21 bases left in between. CDR3 bases: TGCGCCAGCAGCCCCTTGGGGAGGCAGGAGATGGATGGCTACACCTTC. Translating gives CASSPLGRQEMDGYTF.

The V and J genes are TRBV7-9 and TRBJ2-2; 7 bases agree with TRBD1. Germline V gene data show CDR1 as SEHNR and CDR2 as FQNEAQ (reference sequence). The V gene end was trimmed by 4 bases and the J gene end by 7 bases; junction bases not matched to a gene: 6. The CDR3 consists of 14 residues. The CDR3 protein is CASSSSGGIGELFF. Written as DNA, the CDR3 is TGTGCCAGCAGCTCTTCAGGGGGAATCGGGGAGCTGTTTTTT. Complete variable domain (other parts from reference TRBV7-9 and TRBJ2-2): DTGVSQNPRHKITKRGQNVTFRCDPISEHNRLYWYRQTLGQGPEFLTYFQNEAQLEKSRLLSDRFSAERPKGSFSTLEIQRTEQGDSAMYLCASSSSGGIGELFFGEGSRLTVL.

The rearrangement uses TRBV10-3 and TRBJ1-2, with a weak D call TRBD1 (5 bases). The germline gives CDR1 ENHRY, CDR2 SYGVKD. Trimming pared 3 bases from V and 6 bases from J, leaving 14 bases between. This CDR3 spans 14 amino acids. The DNA for the CDR3 is TGTGCCATCAGTGACCCGGGGACCACCCATGGCTACACCTTC. This encodes CAISDPGTTHGYTF.

This clonotype is labeled as medium-sized. The V call is TRBV4-2, the J call TRBJ2-3, with TRBD2 matching 9 bases. V was clipped by 1 base and J by 4 bases; unmatched bases: 6. The germline CDR1 and CDR2 sequences are LGHNA and YNFKEQ. The CDR3 has 16 residues. In DNA, the CDR3 is TGTGCCAGCAGCCAAGCTCTTGCGGGAGGGGCAGATACGCAGTATTTT. Translated, it gives CASSQALAGGADTQYF.

This clonotype was counted only a few times. This chain connects TRBV4-3 to TRBJ2-7, with 7 bases that match TRBD2. This CDR3 is 15 amino acids long. Germline-derived CDR1 and CDR2 are LGHNA and YSLEER. V lost 4 bases and J lost 5; bases outside the gene matches: 11. CDR3 amino acids: CASSPRFGGSNEQYF. In nucleotides, the CDR3 is TGCGCCAGCAGCCCTCGGTTCGGGGGGAGTAACGAGCAGTACTTC.

The genes are TRBV18 and TRBJ2-1, with 7 bases aligning to TRBD1. The germline V gene has CDR1 KGHSH and CDR2 LQKENI. This CDR3 contains 14 residues. The J segment lost 9 bases and the V segment lost 3 bases, leaving 8 bases of the junction unmatched. The CDR3 DNA is TGTGCCAGCTCACCCACTACAGGGGCCGGTGAGCAGTTCTTC. Amino acid sequence: CASSPTTGAGEQFF.

The table lists this clonotype with a few counts. The chain employs TRBV10-3 and TRBJ2-3; D is unclear. Between the trimmed V and J ends, which lost 6 bases and 2 bases, there was a span of 12 bases. From germline, CDR1 is ENHRY and CDR2 SYGVKD. The CDR3 is made up of 14 amino acids. CDR3 loop: CAISDPTLTDTQYF. The CDR3 bases are TGTGCCATCAGCGACCCGACCCTCACAGATACGCAGTATTTT.

This sequence joins TRBV6-6 and TRBJ1-2, with D uncertain. There are 12 residues in the CDR3. The germline V gene has CDR1 MNHNY and CDR2 SVGAGI (reference sequence). Trimming stripped 10 bases from V and 2 bases from J, with 11 bases between. The CDR3 sequence is CAIPAGNYGYTF. The CDR3 DNA reads TGTGCCATCCCGGCCGGGAACTATGGCTACACCTTC.

This clonotype was counted a few times. The CDR3 is CSVRRTPTTYEQYF. CDR3 DNA: TGCAGCGTGAGGAGGACCCCTACCACCTACGAGCAGTACTTC. This chain joins TRBV29-1 and TRBJ2-7, with a weak D call TRBD2 (5 bases). The length of the CDR3 is 14 residues. Germline CDR1 SQVTM, CDR2 ANQGSEA. V lost 6 bases and J 2 bases, leaving 17 bases between the germline ends.

The V call is TRBV4-3, the J call TRBJ1-2; D possibly corresponds to TRBD1 (5 bases). Germline loops: CDR1 LGHNA, CDR2 YSLEER. The V and J ends lost 0 bases and 1 base respectively, with 9 bases between them. CDR3 size: 15 residues. The CDR3 DNA follows: TGCGCCAGCAGCCAAGAGGTAGACAGTAACTATGGCTACACCTTC. It translates to CASSQEVDSNYGYTF.

The CDR3 loop reads CASSDWGYEQYF. The CDR3 coding sequence is TGTGCCAGCAGTGACTGGGGGTACGAGCAGTACTTC. The gene calls are TRBV25-1 and TRBJ2-7; the D call may be TRBD1 or TRBD2 (5 bases each). This CDR3 has 12 residues. Trimming cost V 3 bases and J 4 bases, with 7 bases left between them. CDR1 and CDR2 from the germline V gene are MGHDK and SYGVNS.

The chain is built from TRBV6-5 and TRBJ2-2; D may be TRBD2 (6 bases). Trimming pared 11 bases from V and 4 bases from J, leaving 23 bases between. The CDR3 has 16 amino acids. CDR1 is MNHEY and CDR2 is SVGAGI in the germline V gene. The CDR3 here is CAGTPVPSAITGELFF. CDR3 nucleotides: TGTGCCGGCACCCCTGTGCCTAGCGCGATCACCGGGGAGCTGTTTTTT.

The CDR3 reads CASSQSSLAMGEQYF. DNA for the CDR3: TGTGCCAGCAGCCAATCCTCACTAGCTATGGGCGAGCAGTACTTC. The chain combines TRBV16 with TRBJ2-7; tentatively, D is TRBD2 (6 bases). This CDR3 comprises 15 residues. V was shortened by 0 bases and J by 6 bases, with 15 bases between the two germline ends. CDR1 KGHSY and CDR2 FQNENV come from the germline V gene.

The rearrangement uses TRBV2 and TRBJ2-1; perhaps TRBD2 as D (5 bases). The CDR3 runs to 13 residues. Germline V gives CDR1 SNHLY, CDR2 FYNNEI. V lost 3 bases and J lost 10, with 13 bases in between. CDR3 loop: CASSDPRRGEQFF. CDR3 in DNA: TGTGCCAGCAGTGACCCGAGACGGGGAGAGCAGTTCTTC.

This clonotype was seen only a few times. The rearrangement joins TRBV18 to TRBJ2-4; 8 nucleotides align to TRBD2. The CDR3 runs 18 residues. V lost 3 bases to trimming and J lost 0 bases; unmatched junction nucleotides: 10. CDR1 is KGHSH and CDR2 is LQKENI in the germline V gene. The CDR3 DNA reads TGTGCCAGCTCACCGAACCCGAGCGGGAGCCCAGCCAAAAACATTCAGTACTTC. It codes for CASSPNPSGSPAKNIQYF.

This clonotype was found once. This chain uses TRBV20-1 with TRBJ1-2; possibly TRBD1 for D (5 bases). The CDR3 has 13 amino acids. Germline CDR1 DFQATT, CDR2 SNEGSKA (reference sequence). V lost 1 base, J lost 4 bases, and 10 bases lay in between. The CDR3 protein is CSARAEGPYGYTF. CDR3 sequence (DNA): TGCAGTGCTAGAGCTGAGGGGCCCTATGGCTACACCTTC.

CDR3: CSVAGLAGTFYEQYF. In DNA form, the CDR3 reads TGCAGCGTTGCGGGACTAGCGGGGACCTTCTACGAGCAGTACTTC. The rearrangement joins TRBV29-1 to TRBJ2-7, with 13 bases aligning to TRBD2. CDR3 length: 15 residues. Germline V gene data show CDR1 as SQVTM and CDR2 as ANQGSEA. With V trimmed by 4 bases and J by 3 bases, 6 bases remained unmatched.

The J gene is TRBJ2-1, the V gene TRBV7-9; D is possibly TRBD1 (5 bases). CDR1 and CDR2 (germline): SEHNR, FQNEAQ (reference sequence). V lost 3 bases and J lost 4, with 16 bases in between. The CDR3 has 16 amino acids. CDR3 region: CASSLAHDREYNEQFF. CDR3 DNA: TGTGCCAGCAGCTTGGCCCACGACAGAGAGTACAATGAGCAGTTCTTC.

V is TRBV6-6 and J is TRBJ1-2, with D unclear. The germline V and J ends were trimmed by 6 bases and 6 bases, with 14 bases remaining between them. Germline CDR1 MNHNY, CDR2 SVGAGI (reference sequence). The CDR3 spans 13 residues. The CDR3 DNA reads as TGTGCCAGCAGGCCGCCTGGGGTGGATGGCTACACCTTC. The encoded protein is CASRPPGVDGYTF.

The chain joins TRBV7-9 to TRBJ2-7, with D maybe TRBD2 (6 bases). Judging by the DNA end, TRBJ2-5 fits better; the J call may be wrong. Germline V gene data show CDR1 as SEHNR and CDR2 as FQNEAQ (reference sequence). This CDR3 is 16 amino acids long. CDR3 in amino acids: CASSPSNGRGLGTQYF. CDR3 bases: TGTGCCAGCAGCCCTTCGAACGGGAGAGGCCTGGGGACCCAGTACTTC.